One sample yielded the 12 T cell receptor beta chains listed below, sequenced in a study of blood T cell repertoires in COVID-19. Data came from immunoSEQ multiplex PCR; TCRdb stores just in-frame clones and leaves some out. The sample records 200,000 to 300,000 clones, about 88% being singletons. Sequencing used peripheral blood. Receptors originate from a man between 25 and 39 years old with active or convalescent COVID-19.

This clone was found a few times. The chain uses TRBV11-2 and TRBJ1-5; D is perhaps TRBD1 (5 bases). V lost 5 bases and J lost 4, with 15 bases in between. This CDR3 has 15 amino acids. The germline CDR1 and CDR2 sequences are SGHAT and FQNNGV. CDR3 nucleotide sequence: TGTGCCAGCAGCAGGGACTTGGGGGTGAATCAGCCCCAGCATTTT. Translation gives CASSRDLGVNQPQHF.

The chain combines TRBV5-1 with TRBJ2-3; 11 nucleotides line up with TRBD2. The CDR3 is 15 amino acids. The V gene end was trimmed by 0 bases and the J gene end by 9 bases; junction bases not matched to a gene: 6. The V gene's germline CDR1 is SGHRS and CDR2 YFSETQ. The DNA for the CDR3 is TGCGCCAGCAGCTTGGAGCTAGCGGGGGGAGGGACGCAGTATTTT. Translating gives CASSLELAGGGTQYF.

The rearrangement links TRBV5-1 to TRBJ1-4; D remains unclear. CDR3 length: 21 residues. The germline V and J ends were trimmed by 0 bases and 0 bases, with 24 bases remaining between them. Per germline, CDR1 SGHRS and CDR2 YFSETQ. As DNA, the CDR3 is TGCGCCAGCAGCTTGGGCTCCGAGGAAGAGAACGTGATTGCAACTAATGAAAAACTGTTTTTT. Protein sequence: CASSLGSEEENVIATNEKLFF.

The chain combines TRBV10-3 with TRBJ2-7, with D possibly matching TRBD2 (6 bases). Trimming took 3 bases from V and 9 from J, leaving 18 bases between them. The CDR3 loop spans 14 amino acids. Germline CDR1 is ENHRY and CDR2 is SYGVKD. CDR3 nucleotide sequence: TGTGCCATCAGTGACGGGACTTTTTCCTTTGGGCAGTACTTC. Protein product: CAISDGTFSFGQYF.

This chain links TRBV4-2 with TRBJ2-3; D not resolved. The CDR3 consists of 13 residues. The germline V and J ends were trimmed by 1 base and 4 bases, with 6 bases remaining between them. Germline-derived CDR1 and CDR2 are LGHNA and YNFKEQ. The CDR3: CASSQATSDTQYF. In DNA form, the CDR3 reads TGTGCCAGCAGCCAAGCGACATCAGATACGCAGTATTTT.

CDR3 sequence (DNA): TGCAGCGTTGAAGGTGAACAGTTTACCACTGAAGCTTTCTTT. It encodes CSVEGEQFTTEAFF. J is TRBJ1-1 and V is TRBV29-1; no clear D gene. From germline, CDR1 is SQVTM and CDR2 ANQGSEA. The CDR3 loop spans 14 amino acids. V lost 1 base and J lost 4, with 13 bases in between.

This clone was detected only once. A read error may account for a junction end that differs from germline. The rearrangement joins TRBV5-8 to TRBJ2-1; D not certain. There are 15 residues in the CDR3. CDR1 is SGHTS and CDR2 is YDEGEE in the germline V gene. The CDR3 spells CAGSPTPNSYNEQFF. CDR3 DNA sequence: TGTGCCGGCAGTCCGACTCCGAACTCCTACAATGAGCAGTTCTTC.

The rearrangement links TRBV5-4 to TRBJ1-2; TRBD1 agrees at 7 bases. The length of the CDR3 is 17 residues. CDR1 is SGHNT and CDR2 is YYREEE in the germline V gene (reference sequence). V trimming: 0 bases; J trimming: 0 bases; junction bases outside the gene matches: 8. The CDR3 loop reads CASSLAWGQISNYGYTF. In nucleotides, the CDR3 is TGTGCCAGCAGCTTGGCCTGGGGACAGATATCTAACTATGGCTACACCTTC.

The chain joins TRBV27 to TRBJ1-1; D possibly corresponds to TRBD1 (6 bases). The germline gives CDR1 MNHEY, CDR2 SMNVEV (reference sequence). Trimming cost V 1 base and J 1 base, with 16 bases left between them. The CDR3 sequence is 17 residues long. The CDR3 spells CASSLYYRDPGNTEAFF. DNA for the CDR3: TGTGCCAGCAGTTTATACTACAGGGATCCGGGGAACACTGAAGCTTTCTTT.

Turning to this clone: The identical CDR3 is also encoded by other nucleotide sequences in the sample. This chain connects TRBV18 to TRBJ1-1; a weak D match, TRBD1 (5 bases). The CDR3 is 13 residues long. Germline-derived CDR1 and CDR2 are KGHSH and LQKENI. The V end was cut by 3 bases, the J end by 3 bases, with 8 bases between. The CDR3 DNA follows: TGTGCCAGCTCACCCCGGGGGGACACTGAAGCTTTCTTT. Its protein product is CASSPRGDTEAFF.

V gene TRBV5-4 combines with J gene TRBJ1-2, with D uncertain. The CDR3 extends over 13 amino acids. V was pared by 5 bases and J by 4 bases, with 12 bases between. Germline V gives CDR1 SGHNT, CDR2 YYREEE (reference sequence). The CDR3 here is CASRDPEGYGYTF. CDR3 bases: TGTGCCAGCAGGGACCCGGAGGGCTATGGCTACACCTTC.

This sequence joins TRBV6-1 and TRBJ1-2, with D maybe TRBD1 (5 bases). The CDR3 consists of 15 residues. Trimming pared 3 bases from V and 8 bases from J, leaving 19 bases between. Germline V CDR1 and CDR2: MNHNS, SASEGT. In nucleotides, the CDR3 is TGTGCCAGCAGTGAGCTTACAACAGGTGGTTTGGGCTACACCTTC. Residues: CASSELTTGGLGYTF.